The T cell receptor beta chain under discussion was sequenced for a study of blood T cell repertoires in COVID-19. Clones were sequenced by immunoSEQ multiplex PCR, and TCRdb holds only the in-frame ones, with some missing. The sample records approximately 250,000 clones, approximately 88% being singletons. Trimming cost V 2 bases and J 7 bases; bases outside gene matches: 3. The CDR3 contains 14 residues. CDR1 is LNHDA and CDR2 is SQIVND in the germline V gene (reference sequence). Self-reported history from a screening survey and questionnaire set each donor's cohort. The gene calls are TRBV19 and TRBJ1-5; 9 positions agree with TRBD1. The receptor's source is a woman aged 40-49 years with acute COVID-19. The sequenced sample consisted of PBMCs or T cells enriched from blood (not recorded which). DNA of the CDR3: TGTGCCAGTAGTATAACAGGGGGCCAACAGCCCCAGCATTTT. It yields the protein CASSITGGQQPQHF.